What follows is one TCR beta chain and its context. Its matching antigen is unknown. This specimen comes from a study of blood T cells in healthy people across ages. Whole-study findings and limits: Nothing was known about donor CMV status, and this possibly confounded expanded clonotype changes. A roughly linear fall in TCR beta diversity per million T cells was seen with increasing age.

Sample-barcoded 5' priming and a J-beta primer mix drove a second PCR of 7 to 11 cycles. TCRdb re-derived calls from the 5' RACE reads in MiXCR, one entry per CDR3 protein. The data show about 1.1 million distinct CDR3 sequences, roughly two fifths seen once. With 4 bases clipped from V and 0 bases from J, the junction kept 16 bases outside the gene matches. This CDR3 is 19 amino acids long. Germline CDR1 and CDR2: SGDLS and YYNGEE. The sequence was obtained from a man between 18 and 35 years old in good health. The chain carries TRBV9 and TRBJ2-1; TRBD1 matches 7 bases. Source material: blood. CDR3 nucleotides: TGTGCCAGCAGCCCCCGGAGAGGGGGCCTTCTTGTCTCCTACAATGAGCAGTTCTTC. Its translation: CASSPRRGGLLVSYNEQFF.